Described below is a single T cell receptor beta chain sequence and its context. The antigen is undetermined. This entry belongs to a study of radiotherapy plus CTLA-4 blockade in lung cancer. At the level of the study: Objective response rate was about 18%; disease control rate, around 33%.

This CDR3 contains 14 residues. Germline V gives CDR1 SGHRS, CDR2 YFSETQ. Trimming left V 1 base short and J 3 bases short, with 10 bases between. Profiling relied on immunoSEQ multiplex PCR, and the TCRdb table lists in-frame clones only, not all of them. The sample holds 30,000 to 40,000 clones, roughly 79% seen once. Focal radiation plus CTLA-4 blockade with ipilimumab was administered to patients who had chemo-refractory metastatic non-small-cell lung cancer. Study results and caveats: In blood, TCR clones derived from the tumor expanded after radiotherapy plus ipilimumab.

V usage is TRBV5-1 and J usage is TRBJ1-2, with a tentative D call TRBD1 (5 bases). The input for sequencing was peripheral blood, taken from a patient treated with radiotherapy plus ipilimumab. The source is a human donor with non-small cell lung cancer that progressed on radiotherapy plus ipilimumab. CDR3 amino acids: CASSLLSRDYGYTF. The CDR3 DNA is TGCGCCAGCAGCTTGTTGTCCAGGGACTATGGCTACACCTTC.